This entry lists 20 T cell receptor beta chains sequenced from one sample in a study of T cells in Graves' hyperthyroidism and ophthalmopathy. Regions amplified from RNA transcripts were the TCR beta CDR3 regions. First-round RT-PCR targeting the TCR CDR3 was performed with the HTBI primer set. MiXCR, run by TCRdb on the multiplex PCR reads, gives a single entry per CDR3 protein. The table records roughly 520,000 distinct CDR3 sequences, around a quarter of them present only once. The source material was blood. The receptors were sampled from a woman aged 25 to 39 with Graves' ophthalmopathy.

This clonotype showed up just a few times. The rearrangement links TRBV6-2 or TRBV6-3 to TRBJ1-1; no reliable D call. The CDR3 loop spans 12 amino acids. The V end lost 6 bases, the J end lost 1 base, and 6 bases lay between the germline ends. Germline V CDR1 and CDR2: MNHEY, SVGEGT. The CDR3 DNA reads as TGTGCCAGCAGAGATGAGAACACTGAAGCTTTCTTT. This translates into CASRDENTEAFF.

This clonotype was observed many times. This chain uses TRBV20-1 with TRBJ1-5; D not resolved. Germline CDR1 reads DFQATT; CDR2 reads SNEGSKA (reference sequence). V was clipped by 0 bases and J by 4 bases, with 7 bases between them. The CDR3 totals 13 residues. The CDR3: CSARDLTNQPQHF. Written as DNA, the CDR3 is TGCAGTGCTAGAGATCTTACGAATCAGCCCCAGCATTTT.

J is TRBJ1-1 and V is TRBV2; D is unclear. This CDR3 contains 12 residues. Germline V gives CDR1 SNHLY, CDR2 FYNNEI. V lost 7 bases and J 11 bases, leaving 17 bases between the germline ends. CDR3 sequence (DNA): TGTGCCAGCAAATCCCTGGGCAGCGTGGCTTTCTTT. Its protein is CASKSLGSVAFF.

At least ten counts were recorded for this clonotype. The V and J genes are TRBV6-5 and TRBJ2-5; D may be TRBD2 (6 bases). Germline CDR1 MNHEY, CDR2 SVGAGI. CDR3 length equals 14 residues. V shed 2 bases and J shed 8 bases, with 15 bases lying between them. CDR3 sequence reads: CASSYTGTAGTQYF. CDR3 coding DNA: TGTGCCAGCAGTTACACCGGGACTGCTGGTACCCAGTACTTC.

The chain has TRBV7-9 and TRBJ2-1, with D tentatively TRBD1 or TRBD2 (5 bases each). The CDR3 runs 15 residues. Germline assignment: CDR1 SEHNR and CDR2 FQNEAQ (reference sequence). The V gene lost 5 bases and the J gene lost 6 bases, with 17 bases spanning the gap. The CDR3 region is CASSLSHRRRNEQFF. In DNA form, the CDR3 reads TGTGCCAGCAGCCTGTCCCACAGGAGGCGCAATGAGCAGTTCTTC. Drawing the rest from reference TRBV7-9 and TRBJ2-1, the complete variable domain is DTGVSQNPRHKITKRGQNVTFRCDPISEHNRLYWYRQTLGQGPEFLTYFQNEAQLEKSRLLSDRFSAERPKGSFSTLEIQRTEQGDSAMYLCASSLSHRRRNEQFFGPGTRLTVL.

This clonotype showed up many times. The V call is TRBV4-1, the J call TRBJ1-1; a possible D gene is TRBD1 (5 bases). The CDR3 has 15 amino acids. Germline V CDR1 and CDR2: MGHRA, YSYEKL. With 1 base removed from V and 1 base from J, the gap between germline ends came to 10 bases. CDR3 protein: CASSQAGRENTEAFF. CDR3 in DNA: TGCGCCAGCAGCCAAGCGGGACGAGAGAACACTGAAGCTTTCTTT.

This clonotype was found many times. The chain employs TRBV28 and TRBJ2-7; 7 bases are shared with TRBD2. The germline CDR1 and CDR2 sequences are MDHEN and SYDVKM. The V segment lost 4 bases and the J segment 6 bases; nucleotides outside the gene matches: 12. This CDR3 is built from 15 residues. The CDR3 nucleotides are TGTGCCAGCAGTTCAATTTCGCTAGCGGTGGTCGAGCAGTACTTC. This sequence encodes CASSSISLAVVEQYF. The full variable domain, its missing parts supplied by reference TRBV28 and TRBJ2-7, is DVKVTQSSRYLVKRTGEKVFLECVQDMDHENMFWYRQDPGLGLRLIYFSYDVKMKEKGDIPEGYSVSREKKERFSLILESASTNQTSMYLCASSSISLAVVEQYFGPGTRLTVT.

Ten or more counts support this clonotype. The V and J genes are TRBV7-3 and TRBJ2-7; TRBD2 matches 11 bases. Germline V gives CDR1 SGHTA, CDR2 FQGTGA. Unmatched junction bases numbered 2, after V lost 5 bases and J lost 2 bases. This CDR3 spans 14 amino acids. The CDR3 coding sequence is TGTGCCAGCAGCGTAGCGGGAGGGCCCTACGAGCAGTACTTC. This codes for CASSVAGGPYEQYF. Using reference TRBV7-3 and TRBJ2-7 for the parts outside the CDR3, the full variable domain is GAGVSQTPSNKVTEKGKYVELRCDPISGHTALYWYRQSLGQGPEFLIYFQGTGAADDSGLPNDRFFAVRPEGSVSTLKIQRTERGDSAVYLCASSVAGGPYEQYFGPGTRLTVT.

There are many counts of this clonotype. The CDR3 DNA is TGTGCCAGCAGCTTATCGTGGGGCCTCTCCTACGAGCAGTACTTC. As protein: CASSLSWGLSYEQYF. The V call is TRBV7-8, the J call TRBJ2-7; a weak D match, TRBD1 (5 bases). From germline, CDR1 is SGHVS and CDR2 FQNEAQ. Trimming cost V 2 bases and J 0 bases, with 11 bases left between them. The CDR3 extends over 15 amino acids.

This clonotype is termed large. The V call is TRBV20-1, the J call TRBJ1-2; D is unresolved. V lost 6 bases and J 4 bases, leaving 15 bases between the germline ends. The CDR3 consists of 13 residues. CDR1 is DFQATT, CDR2 SNEGSKA, per germline (reference sequence). The chain's CDR3 is CSAVKENSYGYTF. In DNA, the CDR3 is TGCAGTGCCGTTAAGGAGAACTCCTATGGCTACACCTTC.

The chain has TRBV7-2 and TRBJ2-5; 8 nucleotides agree with TRBD1. The CDR3 length is 14 residues. The trim removed 5 bases at V and 5 bases at J, leaving 7 bases unmatched. Per germline, CDR1 SGHTA and CDR2 FQGNSA. CDR3 DNA: TGTGCCAGCAGCCCCTCGACAGGGGTCGAGACCCAGTACTTC. It is translated as CASSPSTGVETQYF.

There are a few counts of this clonotype. The missing conserved phenylalanine or tryptophan at the end of this CDR3 makes a read error likely. The DNA is omitted, as the CDR3 cannot be located on it reliably, and the CDR3 follows TCRdb's listing. The rearrangement uses TRBV6-1 and TRBJ1-1. Counting both end residues, the CDR3 totals 13 amino acids. The germline gives CDR1 MNHNS, CDR2 SASEGT. CDR3 sequence: CASSDEGGTALLL.

At least ten counts were recorded for this clonotype. The rearrangement links TRBV6-1 to TRBJ1-1; D call uncertain. V was cut by 6 bases and J by 4 bases, with 9 bases left in between. Germline V gene data show CDR1 as MNHNS and CDR2 as SASEGT. CDR3 length: 12 residues. The CDR3 here is CASSGRFTEAFF. As DNA, the CDR3 is TGTGCCAGCAGCGGAAGGTTCACTGAAGCTTTCTTT.

In this sample, this clonotype turned up many times. The genes are TRBV29-1 and TRBJ1-1; no firm D call. The V and J ends lost 2 bases and 3 bases respectively, with 1 base between them. This CDR3 has 10 amino acids. Germline lookup yields CDR1 SQVTM and CDR2 ANQGSEA. Written as DNA, the CDR3 is TGCAGCGTTGAACACACTGAAGCTTTCTTT. As protein: CSVEHTEAFF.

The chain employs TRBV7-2 and TRBJ1-5, with D uncertain. CDR3 length: 13 residues. Looked up from germline, CDR1 is SGHTA and CDR2 is FQGNSA. V was cut by 5 bases and J by 5 bases, with 10 bases left in between. Here the CDR3 reads CASSPHADQPQHF. The CDR3, as DNA: TGTGCCAGCAGCCCCCATGCGGATCAGCCCCAGCATTTT.

The rearrangement links TRBV28 to TRBJ1-1, with D possibly TRBD1 on 5 matching bases. V dropped 5 bases and J dropped 6 bases, with 16 bases sitting between them. The length of the CDR3 is 14 residues. Germline CDR1 reads MDHEN; CDR2 reads SYDVKM. The CDR3, as DNA: TGTGCCAGCAGTACACCAGGGTATTTGTCTGAAGCTTTCTTT. Its translation: CASSTPGYLSEAFF. Together with reference TRBV28 and TRBJ1-1, the CDR3 gives the full variable domain: DVKVTQSSRYLVKRTGEKVFLECVQDMDHENMFWYRQDPGLGLRLIYFSYDVKMKEKGDIPEGYSVSREKKERFSLILESASTNQTSMYLCASSTPGYLSEAFFGQGTRLTVV.

This clonotype was seen at least ten times. This chain links TRBV28 with TRBJ2-7, with a tentative D call TRBD2 (5 bases). V lost 4 bases and J 5 bases, leaving 12 bases between the germline ends. Germline assignment: CDR1 MDHEN and CDR2 SYDVKM. The CDR3 runs 13 residues. CDR3 sequence reads: CASSSGNLHEQYF. DNA of the CDR3: TGTGCCAGCAGTTCGGGGAACTTGCACGAGCAGTACTTC.

This clonotype occurred many times. The genes are TRBV20-1 and TRBJ1-1; D gene unclear. The CDR3 is made up of 10 amino acids. Trimming removed 3 bases from V and 5 bases from J, with 4 bases in between. Per germline, CDR1 DFQATT and CDR2 SNEGSKA (reference sequence). In DNA, the CDR3 is TGCAGTGCTAGGTGGACTGAAGCTTTCTTT. The encoded protein is CSARWTEAFF.

This clonotype was detected a few times. J is TRBJ2-4 and V is TRBV12-3 or TRBV12-4, with D tentatively TRBD1 or TRBD2 (5 bases each). V was clipped by 4 bases and J by 0 bases, with 19 bases between them. The CDR3 runs to 18 residues. This chain's CDR3 is CASSSTRPRGSAKNIQYF. CDR3 nucleotide sequence: TGTGCCAGCAGTTCCACCCGACCGAGGGGCTCAGCCAAAAACATTCAGTACTTC.

Concerning this clonotype itself: At one of its ends the junction is not consistent with the germline gene, which may arise from a read error. The gene calls are TRBV20-1 and TRBJ1-2; D is perhaps TRBD1 (6 bases). The CDR3 runs to 15 residues. In germline, CDR1 is DFQATT, CDR2 SNEGSKA (reference sequence). The CDR3 protein is CSARDGDTINYGYTF. The CDR3 DNA sequence: TGCAGTGCTAGGGACGGGGACACTATCAACTATGGTTACACCTTC.